This TCR beta chain came from a study of OX40 agonist ivuxolimab in advanced cancers. Study-level points and caveats: More expanded clones were seen, on average, in CD8+ T cells than in CD4+.

As regards this clone: Its antigen remains unknown.

Germline values: CDR1 SGHAT, CDR2 FQNNGV. This CDR3 is 13 amino acids long. Between the trimmed V and J ends, which lost 7 bases and 6 bases, there was a span of 15 bases. Profiling relied on immunoSEQ multiplex PCR, and the TCRdb table lists in-frame clones only, not all of them. Here the sample spans over 15,000 clones, 83% being singletons. The receptor's source is an adult with an advanced solid tumor such as melanoma, head and neck, liver or kidney cancer. This chain joins TRBV11-2 and TRBJ2-5, with D possibly matching TRBD1 (6 bases). The sample consisted of CD4+ or CD8+ T cells sorted from blood, taken in a trial of the OX40 agonist ivuxolimab. CDR3 loop: CASTPTGGKTQYF. CDR3 nucleotides: TGTGCCAGCACCCCCACTGGGGGCAAGACCCAGTACTTC.